This TCR beta chain was captured by sequencing in a study of early T cells in non-severe SARS-CoV-2 infection. Study as a whole: The chains were unpaired, and the sequenced material was bulk RNA from unsorted whole blood.

Individual cDNA molecules were tagged with unique molecular identifiers. MiXCR, run by TCRdb on the 5' RACE reads, gives a single entry per CDR3 protein. The sample records some 60,000 distinct CDR3 sequences, more than 8.5% being singletons. The CDR3 contains 15 residues. V gave up 6 bases and J gave up 1 base; unmatched junction bases: 7. CDR1 and CDR2 from the germline V gene are MNHEY and SVGEGT. Overall study results and limits: VDJdb matching skewed toward anti-spike CD8 responses, missing private and CD4 specificities.

Regarding this clonotype: The antigen is unknown.

This receptor was identified in an adult who was a healthcare worker with PCR-confirmed SARS-CoV-2 infection or an uninfected control (not recorded which). The sample taken for sequencing was whole blood. The V gene is TRBV6-2 or TRBV6-3, the J gene TRBJ1-1; 8 bases align to TRBD1. The CDR3 sequence is CASSPRTGWNTEAFF. In DNA, the CDR3 is TGTGCCAGCAGCCCTAGGACAGGGTGGAACACTGAAGCTTTCTTT.